The next 30 T cell receptor beta chains were all read from a single sample in a study of T cell repertoires in cytomegalovirus infection. TCRdb recomputed calls from the reads with MiXCR, one row per CDR3 protein. The table shows about 490,000 distinct CDR3 sequences, with about 10% occurring only once. Sample: PBMCs. The receptors stem from a human donor in good health (CMV status not recorded). Some clones in this sample may be carry-over from other donors' samples.

In its sample, this clonotype was seen many times. The chain carries TRBV2 and TRBJ1-2, with D unclear. The V end lost 2 bases, the J end lost 5 bases, and 6 bases lay between the germline ends. The V gene's germline CDR1 is SNHLY and CDR2 FYNNEI. The CDR3 sequence is 12 residues long. CDR3 protein: CASSETVYGYTF. The CDR3 nucleotides are TGTGCCAGCAGTGAAACTGTATATGGCTACACCTTC.

This clonotype came up many times. The chain joins TRBV4-1 to TRBJ1-4; D is undetermined. The V gene's germline CDR1 is MGHRA and CDR2 YSYEKL. The CDR3 extends over 16 amino acids. V dropped 0 bases and J dropped 0 bases, with 8 bases sitting between them. The CDR3 DNA reads as TGCGCCAGCAGCCAAGAAATCGAAGCAACTAATGAAAAACTGTTTTTT. Amino acids: CASSQEIEATNEKLFF.

The chain employs TRBV28 and TRBJ2-7; D gene uncertain. Germline CDR1 reads MDHEN; CDR2 reads SYDVKM. The CDR3 spans 16 residues. V lost 5 bases and J lost 2, with 19 bases in between. CDR3 sequence (DNA): TGTGCCAGCAGTCCCGAAGTACCAAGAAGGGCCTACGAGCAGTACTTC. It translates to CASSPEVPRRAYEQYF.

There are many counts of this clonotype. The chain combines TRBV11-2 with TRBJ1-1; D possibly corresponds to TRBD1 (5 bases). Per germline, CDR1 SGHAT and CDR2 FQNNGV. The length of the CDR3 is 16 residues. The V and J ends lost 5 bases and 0 bases respectively, with 16 bases between them. The CDR3 region has the DNA TGTGCCAGCAGCCCCACCGGGGGGATACTGAACACTGAAGCTTTCTTT. Protein sequence: CASSPTGGILNTEAFF.

The table lists this clonotype with many counts. The chain carries TRBV5-1 and TRBJ1-1; 8 positions agree with TRBD1. There are 16 residues in the CDR3. From germline, CDR1 is SGHRS and CDR2 YFSETQ. V shed 3 bases, J shed 1 base, and the junction held 8 bases outside the gene matches. The CDR3 loop reads CASSSDRGPANTEAFF. DNA for the CDR3: TGCGCCAGCAGCTCAGACAGGGGTCCGGCGAACACTGAAGCTTTCTTT. The full variable domain, with the rest looked up from reference TRBV5-1 and TRBJ1-1, is KAGVTQTPRYLIKTRGQQVTLSCSPISGHRSVSWYQQTPGQGLQFLFEYFSETQRNKGNFPGRFSGRQFSNSRSEMNVSTLELGDSALYLCASSSDRGPANTEAFFGQGTRLTVV.

This chain links TRBV28 with TRBJ2-1, with TRBD2 matching over 8 bases. The CDR3 runs to 14 residues. Per the germline V gene, CDR1 is MDHEN and CDR2 is SYDVKM. CDR3 region: CAIGSGRLYNEQFF. DNA for the CDR3: TGTGCTATAGGGAGCGGGAGACTTTACAATGAGCAGTTCTTC.

This CDR3 is CASSLVISGVPLNEQFF. The CDR3 coding sequence is TGTGCCAGCAGCTTGGTAATTTCGGGAGTCCCCTTAAATGAGCAGTTCTTC. The rearrangement links TRBV5-6 to TRBJ2-1; the D gene is possibly TRBD2 (6 bases). Trimming shortened V by 0 bases and J by 7 bases, and 20 bases separated the two germline ends. Germline CDR1 reads SGHDT; CDR2 reads YYEEEE. There are 17 residues in the CDR3.

This clonotype was detected ten times or more. The rearrangement joins TRBV5-4 to TRBJ2-3; D may be TRBD2 (7 bases). The length of the CDR3 is 17 residues. CDR1 and CDR2 from the germline V gene are SGHNT and YYREEE (reference sequence). V dropped 0 bases and J dropped 0 bases, with 14 bases sitting between them. This CDR3 is CASSLAARGASTDTQYF. CDR3 nucleotide sequence: TGTGCCAGCAGCTTGGCAGCCCGGGGGGCTAGCACAGATACGCAGTATTTT.

Worth noting for this clonotype: A much larger clone differs by one base, so this may be a read error. This CDR3 is missing its conserved last phenylalanine or tryptophan, likely due to a read error. The chain carries TRBV4-2 and TRBJ2-7; TRBD1 might be the D (5 bases). Trimming removed 2 bases at V and 0 bases at J, with 17 bases between. The CDR3 consists of 17 residues. Germline V lookup: CDR1 LGHNA, CDR2 YNFKEQ. CDR3 region: CASSQLPFAGSSYEQYL. The CDR3 DNA follows: TGTGCCAGCAGCCAACTCCCGTTTGCAGGGTCCTCCTACGAGCAGTACCTC.

Many counts were recorded for this clonotype. The chain couples TRBV7-8 to TRBJ2-1; 7 bases fit TRBD1. CDR1 is SGHVS and CDR2 is FQNEAQ in the germline V gene. The CDR3 is made up of 15 amino acids. V gave up 5 bases and J gave up 6 bases; unmatched junction bases: 10. In nucleotides, the CDR3 is TGTGCCAGCAGCCCGTTAACAGGGGCGGGCAATGAGCAGTTCTTC. As protein: CASSPLTGAGNEQFF.

This clonotype showed up just a few times. The chain carries TRBV2 and TRBJ2-7; maybe TRBD1 (6 bases). V dropped 6 bases and J dropped 7 bases, with 13 bases sitting between them. The CDR3 totals 12 residues. Looked up from germline, CDR1 is SNHLY and CDR2 is FYNNEI. CDR3 sequence: CASSRTVGEQYF. CDR3 in DNA: TGTGCCAGCAGCCGGACAGTTGGGGAGCAGTACTTC. Drawing the rest from reference TRBV2 and TRBJ2-7, the complete variable domain is EPEVTQTPSHQVTQMGQEVILRCVPISNHLYFYWYRQILGQKVEFLVSFYNNEISEKSEIFDDQFSVERPDGSNFTLKIRSTKLEDSAMYFCASSRTVGEQYFGPGTRLTVT.

The CDR3 DNA reads as TGCAGCGTTGAATCTCCAGGGCTGGGCGGCTACGAGCAGTACTTC. It yields the protein CSVESPGLGGYEQYF. This chain uses TRBV29-1 with TRBJ2-7; maybe TRBD1 (5 bases). There are 15 residues in the CDR3. CDR1 is SQVTM and CDR2 is ANQGSEA in the germline V gene. V was cut by 2 bases and J by 3 bases, with 17 bases left in between.

This clonotype was seen ten or more times. The DNA for the CDR3 is TGTGCCAGCAGCCCCTTTACCGGGACAGGTCCTGAAGCTTTCTTT. Protein sequence: CASSPFTGTGPEAFF. The chain joins TRBV28 to TRBJ1-1, with TRBD1 matching 8 bases. The J segment lost 6 bases and the V segment lost 6 bases, leaving 12 bases of the junction unmatched. The CDR3 loop spans 15 amino acids. Per germline, CDR1 MDHEN and CDR2 SYDVKM.

Comment on this clonotype: A read error may be the cause here, since a much bigger clone is one base away. This chain joins TRBV7-6 and TRBJ2-7; D call uncertain. The CDR3 spans 15 residues. In germline, CDR1 is SGHVS, CDR2 FNYEAQ. CDR3 in DNA: TGTACCAGCAGCCCCCCCGTGACGGACTCCTACGAGCAGTACTTC. Translating gives CTSSPPVTDSYEQYF.

The sample holds many counts of this clonotype. This chain links TRBV7-3 with TRBJ2-3; no clear D. The CDR3 has 15 amino acids. V was shortened by 5 bases and J by 2 bases, with 14 bases between the two germline ends. CDR1 is SGHTA and CDR2 is FQGTGA in the germline V gene. The CDR3 here is CASSPGLRDTDTQYF. CDR3 coding DNA: TGTGCCAGCAGCCCCGGGCTCCGCGACACAGATACGCAGTATTTT.

This clonotype was counted many times. The chain is built from TRBV20-1 and TRBJ2-1; weak D call: TRBD2 (6 bases). Germline CDR1 and CDR2: DFQATT and SNEGSKA (reference sequence). V was cut by 5 bases and J by 0 bases, with 14 bases left in between. The CDR3 loop spans 15 amino acids. In DNA, the CDR3 is TGCAGTGCTCCGGGACTGGGGAGCTCCTACAATGAGCAGTTCTTC. This encodes CSAPGLGSSYNEQFF.

This clonotype was observed at least ten times. The chain joins TRBV7-6 to TRBJ2-7; TRBD1 matches 9 bases. CDR1 and CDR2 (germline): SGHVS, FNYEAQ. The CDR3 extends over 14 amino acids. V gave up 1 base and J gave up 5 bases; unmatched junction bases: 3. Here the CDR3 reads CASSLEQGANEQYF. The CDR3 DNA reads TGTGCCAGCAGCTTAGAACAGGGGGCCAACGAGCAGTACTTC.

This clonotype was counted between two and nine times. The genes are TRBV6-2 or TRBV6-3 and TRBJ2-7, with TRBD2 identical over 9 bases. With V trimmed by 6 bases and J by 5 bases, 11 bases remained unmatched. CDR3 length: 15 amino acids. Germline values: CDR1 MNHEY, CDR2 SVGEGT. The CDR3 DNA reads as TGTGCCAGCAGACCTAATAGCGGGAGTGGCCACGAGCAGTACTTC. This gives the protein CASRPNSGSGHEQYF.

This clonotype showed up many times. The chain uses TRBV9 and TRBJ2-3; 8 bases match TRBD2. This CDR3 spans 15 amino acids. Unmatched junction bases numbered 9, after V lost 4 bases and J lost 5 bases. The germline V gene encodes CDR1 SGDLS and CDR2 YYNGEE. The CDR3 sequence: CASSSRTGGIDTQYF. DNA of the CDR3: TGTGCCAGCAGCTCCCGGACGGGAGGGATAGATACGCAGTATTTT.

This clonotype showed up just once. The CDR3 does not close with the conserved phenylalanine or tryptophan, likely indicating a read error. This chain uses TRBV24-1 with TRBJ1-1; 8 bases agree with TRBD1. Trimming took 6 bases from V and 0 from J; bases not matched to a gene: 32. Germline-derived CDR1 and CDR2 are KGHDR and SFDVKD. CDR3 length equals 24 residues. This CDR3 is CATSKRPTGESPVCERGMNTEAFL. For the CDR3, the DNA is TGTGCCACCAGTAAACGCCCGACAGGGGAAAGCCCTGTGTGTGAGAGAGGCATGAACACTGAAGCTTTCCTT.

This clonotype was seen ten or more times. The chain carries TRBV11-2 and TRBJ2-1, with 9 bases identical to TRBD2. From germline, CDR1 is SGHAT and CDR2 FQNNGV. This CDR3 region has 15 residues. J was trimmed by 10 bases and V by 3 bases; bases with no gene match: 10. CDR3 residues: CASSLLGGGAGEQFF. The CDR3 DNA follows: TGTGCCAGCAGCTTGCTAGGCGGGGGGGCGGGGGAGCAGTTCTTC.

At least ten counts were recorded for this clonotype. This chain links TRBV7-8 with TRBJ1-5, with D perhaps TRBD1 (5 bases). Germline V gene data show CDR1 as SGHVS and CDR2 as FQNEAQ. The CDR3 runs 14 residues. V was trimmed by 4 bases and J by 1 base, leaving 8 bases between them. The CDR3 reads CASSSRDSNQPQHF. The CDR3 coding sequence is TGTGCCAGCAGCTCGCGGGACAGCAATCAGCCCCAGCATTTT.

This clonotype showed up many times. This rearrangement joins TRBV7-9 to TRBJ1-1, with 8 bases matching TRBD1. Germline loops: CDR1 SEHNR, CDR2 FQNEAQ (reference sequence). CDR3 size: 16 residues. With 4 bases clipped from V and 1 base from J, the junction kept 8 bases outside the gene matches. DNA of the CDR3: TGTGCCAGCAGCTCCCTGGGGGGACAGGAGAACACTGAAGCTTTCTTT. It is translated as CASSSLGGQENTEAFF.

In this sample, this clonotype turned up a few times. This chain connects TRBV7-3 to TRBJ1-1; D is unclear. The CDR3 sequence is 13 residues long. V was cut by 1 base and J by 1 base, with 4 bases left in between. Germline CDR1 SGHTA, CDR2 FQGTGA. CDR3 in amino acids: CASSLMPNTEAFF. CDR3 DNA: TGTGCCAGCAGCTTAATGCCGAACACTGAAGCTTTCTTT.

This clonotype was seen repeatedly, ten times or more. This chain links TRBV6-1 with TRBJ2-3; the D is unclear. The CDR3 runs 14 residues. Trimming pared 6 bases from V and 6 bases from J, leaving 16 bases between. Germline CDR1 MNHNS, CDR2 SASEGT. The CDR3 nucleotides read TGTGCCAGCAGCTTTCCTGACCCGGTCGATACGCAGTATTTT. It yields the protein CASSFPDPVDTQYF.

This clonotype was observed a few times. V is TRBV5-6 and J is TRBJ1-1; D gene unclear. The V end lost 1 base, the J end lost 0 bases, and 16 bases lay between the germline ends. The CDR3 has 17 residues. CDR1 SGHDT and CDR2 YYEEEE come from the germline V gene. This CDR3 is CASSLPDRYSMNTEAFF. The DNA of the CDR3 is TGTGCCAGCAGCTTGCCCGACCGATATTCCATGAACACTGAAGCTTTCTTT.

In this sample, this clonotype turned up a few times. This chain links TRBV5-5 with TRBJ1-4; D might be TRBD1 (5 bases). V was clipped by 2 bases and J by 7 bases, with 15 bases between them. Germline CDR1 and CDR2: SGHKS and YYEKEE (reference sequence). The CDR3 totals 15 residues. This chain's CDR3 is CASSFTGGLSEKLFF. The CDR3 DNA sequence: TGTGCCAGCAGCTTCACCGGGGGATTAAGTGAAAAACTGTTTTTT.

The table lists this clonotype with many counts. V is TRBV7-9 and J is TRBJ1-5; maybe TRBD1 (5 bases). The CDR3 runs to 15 residues. V shed 1 base and J shed 4 bases, with 11 bases lying between them. Per germline, CDR1 SEHNR and CDR2 FQNEAQ (reference sequence). The CDR3 loop is CASSLGKGENQPQHF. The DNA of the CDR3 is TGTGCCAGCAGCTTAGGTAAAGGGGAGAATCAGCCCCAGCATTTT. The complete variable domain, with remaining parts taken from reference TRBV7-9 and TRBJ1-5, reads DTGVSQNPRHKITKRGQNVTFRCDPISEHNRLYWYRQTLGQGPEFLTYFQNEAQLEKSRLLSDRFSAERPKGSFSTLEIQRTEQGDSAMYLCASSLGKGENQPQHFGDGTRLSIL.

This clonotype was counted at least ten times. This chain joins TRBV12-3 or TRBV12-4 and TRBJ1-5; 7 nucleotides align to TRBD1. This CDR3 has 16 amino acids. With V trimmed by 7 bases and J by 2 bases, 11 bases remained unmatched. CDR3 coding DNA: TGTGCCAGCACCAAGACAGGGACTGGGGGCAATCAGCCCCAGCATTTT. Encoded protein: CASTKTGTGGNQPQHF.

Here the CDR3 DNA reads TGCGCCAGCAGCTTGGGATTACAGGAGACCAGCTATGGCTACACCTTC. Translated: CASSLGLQETSYGYTF. The chain employs TRBV5-1 and TRBJ1-2, with D maybe TRBD1 (5 bases). The CDR3 totals 16 residues. Trimming left V 0 bases short and J 4 bases short, with 16 bases between. CDR1 SGHRS and CDR2 YFSETQ come from the germline V gene.